This TCR beta chain was retrieved from a study of T-cell memory formation after mild COVID-19. This CDR3 contains 13 residues. Germline CDR1 MNHEY, CDR2 SVGAGI. V dropped 0 bases and J dropped 10; count of bases not matched to a gene: 1. A single record per CDR3 protein comes from TCRdb applying MiXCR to the 5' RACE reads. The sample has 350,000 to 500,000 distinct CDR3 sequences; about a sixth are singletons. The sample consisted of PBMCs or a T cell subset sorted from them (not recorded which). V usage is TRBV6-5 and J usage is TRBJ1-4; 8 bases are a match to TRBD1. The receptor comes from a man in his late teens or twenties who had mild COVID-19 (a few samples of this study predate the infection). Cell type and time point are not known. Here the CDR3 DNA reads TGTGCCAGCAGTTACTCGGGGACAGGAAAACTGTTTTTT. It translates to CASSYSGTGKLFF.